The table lists the clone carrying this T cell receptor (beta chain) with a few counts. Unique molecular identifiers were built into the TCRbeta library. TCRdb passed the PCR reads through MiXCR, listing each CDR3 protein once. The sample has almost 500,000 distinct CDR3 sequences, under 15% seen once. The sample is drawn from a study of T-cell reconstitution after alpha-beta-depleted transplantation in children. V was trimmed by 4 bases and J by 9 bases, leaving 11 bases between them. CDR1 and CDR2 from the germline V gene are SGDLS and YYNGEE. CDR3 length: 12 residues. This TCR came from a human donor who donated a stem cell graft to a child with combined immunodeficiency. The chain links TRBV9 to TRBJ2-1; D might be TRBD2 (6 bases). The sequencing here drew on PBMCs from the stem cell graft donor, taken from the stem cell graft. CDR3 amino acids: CASSPNGGEQFF. The CDR3, as DNA: TGTGCCAGCAGCCCAAACGGGGGTGAGCAGTTCTTC.